One and the same sample provided the 27 T cell receptor beta chains below, sequenced in a study of T cell responses to AZD1222 COVID-19 vaccine. The table came from immunoSEQ multiplex PCR; TCRdb's copy has only in-frame clones and leaves some out. Among about 160,000 clones, more than 70% were seen once, and the ten largest hold around 6%. This material consisted of peripheral blood, taken on day 0 of AZD1222 vaccination. All receptors come from an adult in good health.

The V gene is TRBV5-6, the J gene TRBJ1-5; TRBD1 is a possible D gene (5 bases). Between the trimmed V and J ends, which lost 4 bases and 0 bases, there was a span of 14 bases. The CDR3 has 16 residues. Germline V CDR1 and CDR2: SGHDT, YYEEEE. For the CDR3, the DNA is TGTGCCAGCAGCAGAAACGGGGCTTCTAGCAATCAGCCCCAGCATTTT. Translated: CASSRNGASSNQPQHF.

V and J are TRBV28 and TRBJ1-5; tentatively, D is TRBD1 (5 bases). The CDR3 spans 14 residues. Trimming took 1 base from V and 4 from J, leaving 8 bases between them. Germline values: CDR1 MDHEN, CDR2 SYDVKM. The CDR3 DNA reads as TGTGCCAGCAGTTTATCGGGGGGAAATCAGCCCCAGCATTTT. Protein sequence: CASSLSGGNQPQHF.

This chain connects TRBV19 to TRBJ1-5; D not certain. The CDR3 spans 13 residues. With 5 bases removed from V and 9 bases from J, the gap between germline ends came to 14 bases. CDR1 and CDR2 from the germline V gene are LNHDA and SQIVND (reference sequence). Written as DNA, the CDR3 is TGTGCCAGTAGTGGGGAGCCTCTGAGGCCCCAGCATTTT. Protein: CASSGEPLRPQHF.

This clone was observed many times. The chain has TRBV28 and TRBJ1-5; D gene uncertain. Trimming removed 3 bases at V and 3 bases at J, with 9 bases between. Germline assignment: CDR1 MDHEN and CDR2 SYDVKM. There are 14 residues in the CDR3. The CDR3 region is CASSFMVLNQPQHF. For the CDR3, the DNA is TGTGCCAGCAGTTTTATGGTGCTCAATCAGCCCCAGCATTTT.

This chain uses TRBV15 with TRBJ1-3; D unclear. CDR1 and CDR2 (germline): LNHNV, YYDKDF (reference sequence). Trimming pared 5 bases from V and 0 bases from J, leaving 14 bases between. CDR3 size: 16 residues. CDR3 sequence: CATSPRPRSSGNTIYF. The CDR3 DNA reads TGTGCCACCAGCCCCCGACCGAGAAGCTCTGGAAACACCATATATTTT.

In this sample, this clone turned up many times. J is TRBJ1-5 and V is TRBV28; D call uncertain. Germline lookup yields CDR1 MDHEN and CDR2 SYDVKM. Trimming removed 7 bases at V and 3 bases at J, with 13 bases between. The length of the CDR3 is 14 residues. The CDR3, as DNA: TGTGCCAGCACCTTTTTGCAGGACAATCAGCCCCAGCATTTT. Translated, it gives CASTFLQDNQPQHF.

The gene calls are TRBV28 and TRBJ1-1; tentative D call: TRBD1 (6 bases). The CDR3 length is 13 residues. Germline CDR1 and CDR2: MDHEN and SYDVKM. Deletions cut 8 bases from V and 0 bases from J, with 10 bases between. The CDR3 DNA is TGTGCCAGCGTTGGGACACTGAACACTGAAGCTTTCTTT. The encoded protein is CASVGTLNTEAFF.

The CDR3 DNA follows: TGTGCCACCAGCAGAAGATTAGCAATGTCCTACAATGAGCAGTTCTTC. It encodes CATSRRLAMSYNEQFF. This chain joins TRBV15 and TRBJ2-1; D is ambiguous. V was cut by 2 bases and J by 1 base, with 12 bases left in between. The CDR3 consists of 16 residues. Looked up from germline, CDR1 is LNHNV and CDR2 is YYDKDF (reference sequence).

The CDR3 loop reads CASSQKTGGPETQYF. The CDR3 DNA sequence: TGCGCCAGCAGCCAAAAGACAGGGGGCCCCGAGACCCAGTACTTC. V gene TRBV4-3 combines with J gene TRBJ2-5; 10 positions agree with TRBD1. CDR1 is LGHNA, CDR2 YSLEER, per germline. CDR3 size: 15 residues. The V and J ends lost 2 bases and 5 bases, in that order; junction bases with no gene match: 5.

The chain is built from TRBV2 and TRBJ1-4; weak D call: TRBD1 (5 bases). V lost 1 base to trimming and J lost 10 bases, with 10 bases between them. Germline V gives CDR1 SNHLY, CDR2 FYNNEI. The CDR3 consists of 13 residues. CDR3 nucleotides: TGTGCCAGCAGTGAAGGACAGCTAGCAAAACTGTTTTTT. It is translated as CASSEGQLAKLFF.

The chain carries TRBV4-2 and TRBJ1-6; 8 positions match TRBD1. From germline, CDR1 is LGHNA and CDR2 YNFKEQ. J was trimmed by 9 bases and V by 0 bases; bases with no gene match: 7. CDR3 length equals 16 residues. The CDR3 protein is CASSQEDGQGRSPLHF. In nucleotides, the CDR3 is TGTGCCAGCAGCCAAGAGGACGGACAGGGCCGTTCACCCCTCCACTTT.

The V and J genes are TRBV28 and TRBJ1-1, with 7 bases fitting TRBD1. Germline CDR1 MDHEN, CDR2 SYDVKM. CDR3 size: 18 residues. With V trimmed by 2 bases and J by 0 bases, 12 bases remained unmatched. CDR3 loop: CASSLRAGAGGMNTEAFF. Written as DNA, the CDR3 is TGTGCCAGCAGTTTAAGGGCAGGGGCAGGGGGGATGAACACTGAAGCTTTCTTT.

This chain uses TRBV9 with TRBJ1-4; no clear D gene. Trimming shortened V by 3 bases and J by 5 bases, and 17 bases separated the two germline ends. In germline, CDR1 is SGDLS, CDR2 YYNGEE. CDR3 length equals 16 residues. The CDR3, as DNA: TGTGCCAGCAGCGCCGGGAGGGTACCTGGGAATGAAAAACTGTTTTTT. It specifies CASSAGRVPGNEKLFF.

The DNA of the CDR3 is TGTGCCAGCAGTTATCGGGGGAGCTCCTACAATGAGCAGTTCTTC. This translates into CASSYRGSSYNEQFF. The chain recombines TRBV6-2 or TRBV6-3 with TRBJ2-1, with D possibly TRBD2 on 6 matching bases. The CDR3 covers 15 residues. Between the trimmed V and J ends, which lost 3 bases and 0 bases, there was a span of 9 bases. CDR1 and CDR2 from the germline V gene are MNHEY and SVGEGT.

The V gene is TRBV5-4, the J gene TRBJ2-3; D not certain. CDR3 length: 12 amino acids. With 0 bases removed from V and 3 bases from J, the gap between germline ends came to 2 bases. Germline values: CDR1 SGHNT, CDR2 YYREEE (reference sequence). Here the CDR3 DNA reads TGTGCCAGCAGCTTGGAAACAGATACGCAGTATTTT. Protein sequence: CASSLETDTQYF.

CDR3: CAWSIMGLNNSPLHF. The CDR3 DNA sequence: TGTGCCTGGAGTATCATGGGACTTAATAATTCACCCCTCCACTTT. This chain connects TRBV30 to TRBJ1-6, with D maybe TRBD1 (5 bases). The germline CDR1 and CDR2 sequences are GTSNPN and SVGIG (reference sequence). This CDR3 spans 15 amino acids. V lost 2 bases to trimming and J lost 5 bases, with 13 bases between them.

V gene TRBV5-4 combines with J gene TRBJ1-2, with D tentatively TRBD1 (6 bases). The germline gives CDR1 SGHNT, CDR2 YYREEE (reference sequence). CDR3 length: 16 amino acids. The ends were cut back, 0 bases at V and 7 bases at J, with 19 bases in the middle. CDR3 nucleotides: TGTGCCAGCAGCTTGGGGGCAGGGGCCAAGGAGAGTGGCTACACCTTC. Its protein is CASSLGAGAKESGYTF. Full variable domain (missing parts from reference TRBV5-4 and TRBJ1-2): ETGVTQSPTHLIKTRGQQVTLRCSSQSGHNTVSWYQQALGQGPQFIFQYYREEENGRGNFPPRFSGLQFPNYSSELNVNALELDDSALYLCASSLGAGAKESGYTFGSGTRLTVV.

This clone was recorded once. This chain connects TRBV12-5 to TRBJ2-5; D is possibly TRBD2 (6 bases). V was clipped by 1 base and J by 5 bases, with 11 bases between them. From germline, CDR1 is LGHNT and CDR2 FRNRAP. This CDR3 contains 14 residues. The CDR3 DNA reads as TGTGCTAGTGGTTTGGGGCAGGAGGGGGAGACCCAGTACTTC. Translation: CASGLGQEGETQYF.

The V and J genes are TRBV19 and TRBJ2-5; 8 positions agree with TRBD2. J was trimmed by 5 bases and V by 4 bases; bases with no gene match: 9. This CDR3 is built from 15 residues. Germline values: CDR1 LNHDA, CDR2 SQIVND (reference sequence). Here the CDR3 DNA reads TGTGCCAGTAGTACCGGGAGGGGGAGCAGCGAGACCCAGTACTTC. This translates into CASSTGRGSSETQYF.

This clone appeared once. The DNA of the CDR3 is TGTGCCACCAGTGATGGCGGGGCGGTCAATTCACCCCTCCACTTT. Translated: CATSDGGAVNSPLHF. The genes are TRBV24-1 and TRBJ1-6; the D gene is possibly TRBD1 (5 bases). Germline assignment: CDR1 KGHDR and CDR2 SFDVKD. Trimming stripped 3 bases from V and 7 bases from J, with 12 bases between. CDR3 length equals 15 residues.

This chain uses TRBV19 with TRBJ2-1; D might be TRBD2 (6 bases). V was pared by 5 bases and J by 2 bases, with 13 bases between. The CDR3 has 15 amino acids. Germline lookup yields CDR1 LNHDA and CDR2 SQIVND (reference sequence). The CDR3 sequence is CASSFRDSPYNEQFF. In DNA form, the CDR3 reads TGTGCCAGTAGTTTCCGGGACTCCCCCTACAATGAGCAGTTCTTC.

The table lists this clone with a few counts. The chain combines TRBV7-9 with TRBJ1-2; D gene unclear. Trimming shortened V by 1 base and J by 1 base, and 10 bases separated the two germline ends. The CDR3 runs to 15 residues. Germline V gives CDR1 SEHNR, CDR2 FQNEAQ (reference sequence). In DNA, the CDR3 is TGTGCCAGCAGCTTAGTCCCGACCGTTAACTATGGCTACACCTTC. It encodes CASSLVPTVNYGYTF. The whole variable domain, remainder taken from reference TRBV7-9 and TRBJ1-2, is DTGVSQNPRHKITKRGQNVTFRCDPISEHNRLYWYRQTLGQGPEFLTYFQNEAQLEKSRLLSDRFSAERPKGSFSTLEIQRTEQGDSAMYLCASSLVPTVNYGYTFGSGTRLTVV.

The V gene is TRBV7-2, the J gene TRBJ2-3; D is possibly TRBD1 (7 bases). Germline assignment: CDR1 SGHTA and CDR2 FQGNSA. The germline V and J ends were trimmed by 5 bases and 0 bases, with 12 bases remaining between them. The CDR3 has 15 amino acids. This CDR3 is CASSIQGTSTDTQYF. The CDR3 DNA is TGTGCCAGCAGCATACAGGGGACTAGCACAGATACGCAGTATTTT.

V usage is TRBV2 and J usage is TRBJ2-1, with 10 bases matching TRBD1. J was trimmed by 6 bases and V by 2 bases; bases with no gene match: 7. Germline CDR1 is SNHLY and CDR2 is FYNNEI. The CDR3 spans 16 residues. The CDR3 sequence is CASSEIAGQGFNEQFF. In DNA, the CDR3 is TGTGCCAGCAGTGAAATCGCGGGACAGGGGTTCAATGAGCAGTTCTTC.

The chain uses TRBV4-3 and TRBJ1-2, with TRBD1 identical over 7 bases. After removal of 0 bases from V and 4 bases from J, the junction contained 5 bases not matched to a gene. The CDR3 is made up of 15 amino acids. Germline CDR1 LGHNA, CDR2 YSLEER. In nucleotides, the CDR3 is TGCGCCAGCAGCCAAGAATTCGGGACAGTCTATGGCTACACCTTC. Residues: CASSQEFGTVYGYTF.

The chain carries TRBV10-3 and TRBJ1-1; no clear D gene. The CDR3 contains 14 residues. V was trimmed by 0 bases and J by 1 base, leaving 6 bases between them. From germline, CDR1 is ENHRY and CDR2 SYGVKD. The CDR3 DNA reads as TGTGCCATCAGTGAGTCGAAAGGGAACACTGAAGCTTTCTTT. This encodes CAISESKGNTEAFF.

J is TRBJ2-2 and V is TRBV5-1; D remains unclear. Germline values: CDR1 SGHRS, CDR2 YFSETQ. The CDR3 extends over 15 amino acids. V was clipped by 0 bases and J by 3 bases, with 9 bases between them. The CDR3 region has the DNA TGCGCCAGCAGCTTGGGGAATTATTACACCGGGGAGCTGTTTTTT. Its translation is CASSLGNYYTGELFF.